This TCR beta chain was identified in a study of regulatory T cells in long-lasting Graves disease. Whole-study findings and limits: Persistent Graves' patients showed less TCR diversity than newly diagnosed patients showed. Peripheral blood was the sole material, not thyroid tissue.

Ten or more counts support this clonotype. The target antigen is unknown. Time point given: persistent/refractory GD, antithyroid drugs over 5 years with positive TRAb. RNA from PBMCs was the source of the TCR library. Recruitment took place at an endocrinology department in Xi'an, China. Arm-PCR of CDR3 regions and iRepertoire HTBI primers were the basis on which TCR beta libraries were built. One entry per CDR3 protein, called by TCRdb with MiXCR from the multiplex PCR reads. The table includes about 290,000 distinct CDR3 sequences, more than 20% detected once. This CDR3 region has 15 residues. From germline, CDR1 is MDHEN and CDR2 SYDVKM. The junction had 5 bases not matched to a gene; V was cut back by 6 bases and J by 1 base.

The material sequenced was peripheral blood mononuclear cells (PBMCs), taken when the disease was refractory, from a patient treated with antithyroid drugs. The source is a female donor with Graves disease. The V call is TRBV28, the J call TRBJ1-2; 10 bases are shared with TRBD1. CDR3 sequence: CASRRQGANNYGYTF. In DNA, the CDR3 is TGTGCCAGCAGAAGACAGGGGGCGAATAACTATGGCTACACCTTC.